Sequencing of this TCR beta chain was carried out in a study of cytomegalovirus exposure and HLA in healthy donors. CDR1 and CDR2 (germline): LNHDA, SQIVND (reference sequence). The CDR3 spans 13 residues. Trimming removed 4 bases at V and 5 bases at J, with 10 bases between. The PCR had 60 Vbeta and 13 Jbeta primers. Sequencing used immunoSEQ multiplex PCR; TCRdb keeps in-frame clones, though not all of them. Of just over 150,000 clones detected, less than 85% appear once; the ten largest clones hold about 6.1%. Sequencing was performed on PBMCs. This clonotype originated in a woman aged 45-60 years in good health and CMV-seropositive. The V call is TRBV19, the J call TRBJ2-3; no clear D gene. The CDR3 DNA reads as TGTGCCAGTAGTACCTACCCCGGAGATACGCAGTATTTT. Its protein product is CASSTYPGDTQYF. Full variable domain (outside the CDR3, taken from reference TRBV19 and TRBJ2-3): DGGITQSPKYLFRKEGQNVTLSCEQNLNHDAMYWYRQDPGQGLRLIYYSQIVNDFQKGDIAEGYSVSREKKESFPLTVTSAQKNPTAFYLCASSTYPGDTQYFGPGTRLTVL.